A selection of T cell receptor beta chains follows, all from one sample in a study of T cell responses to AZD1222 COVID-19 vaccine. Generated by immunoSEQ multiplex PCR, the TCRdb table keeps only in-frame clones and is missing some. The profile covers 150,000 to 200,000 clones, with about 90% appearing a single time and approximately 1.3% taken by the ten largest. This material consisted of peripheral blood, taken 28 days after the second AZD1222 dose. Receptors were obtained from an adult who received the AZD1222 COVID-19 vaccine. CDR3s include the opening cysteine and the closing phenylalanine or tryptophan. The order of the fields is D gene, J gene, V gene, clone size, CDR3 protein, CDR3 DNA. D genes are given only for firm matches. Size is omitted from some rows. Given values are once, few, many or a class for expanded clones.

- TRBJ2-7 TRBV28 - CASSFMGPSYEQYF TGTGCCAGCAGTTTCATGGGACCCTCCTACGAGCAGTACTTC
- TRBJ1-2 TRBV7-8 once CASSLGPGLSNYGYTF TGTGCCAGCAGTTTGGGGCCGGGACTTTCTAACTATGGCTACACCTTC
TRBD2 TRBJ2-7 TRBV30 - CAWSGEGLSYEQYF TGTGCCTGGAGTGGGGAGGGTCTCTCCTACGAGCAGTACTTC
- TRBJ2-3 TRBV6-2/TRBV6-3 - CASSYGSPARVDTQYF TGTGCCAGCAGTTATGGGTCACCAGCACGAGTAGATACGCAGTATTTT
- TRBJ1-4 TRBV27 - CASSFMGVREKLFF TGTGCCAGCAGTTTTATGGGGGTTCGTGAAAAACTGTTTTTT
- TRBJ1-3 TRBV30 - CAWGGPPGNTIYF TGTGCCTGGGGGGGACCCCCAGGAAACACCATATATTTT
TRBD2 TRBJ2-7 TRBV27 - CASSWDYSSYEQYF TGTGCCAGCAGTTGGGACTACAGCTCCTACGAGCAGTACTTC
- TRBJ2-7 TRBV7-2 - CASSLEGAVIEQYF TGTGCCAGCAGCTTAGAGGGCGCGGTCATCGAGCAGTACTTC
- TRBJ2-7 TRBV11-3 few CASSLAGTANEQYF TGTGCCAGCAGCTTAGCAGGGACGGCGAACGAGCAGTACTTC
TRBD1 TRBJ1-1 TRBV20-1 - CSALTGDAFF TGCAGTGCCCTTACAGGGGATGCTTTCTTT
- TRBJ2-2 TRBV18 - CASSPPGWSTGELFF TGTGCCAGCTCACCCCCAGGGTGGAGCACCGGGGAGCTGTTTTTT
TRBD1 TRBJ1-1 TRBV3-1/TRBV3-2 - CASSLYRGGEAFF TGTGCCAGCAGCCTATACAGGGGAGGGGAAGCTTTCTTT
- TRBJ1-2 TRBV5-6 - CASSYGTQINYGYTF TGTGCCAGCAGCTACGGGACACAGATTAACTATGGCTACACCTTC
- TRBJ2-5 TRBV5-4 - CASSSSVRETQYF TGTGCCAGCAGCTCCTCCGTGCGAGAGACCCAGTACTTC
- TRBJ1-5 TRBV21-1 - CASRQGGNQPQHF TGTGCCAGCAGACAGGGGGGCAATCAGCCCCAGCATTTT
TRBD2 TRBJ2-3 TRBV4-3 - CASSQGTSSTDTQYF TGCGCCAGCAGCCAAGGGACTAGCTCCACAGATACGCAGTATTTT
TRBD2 TRBJ2-3 TRBV28 once CASSLWASGGTDTQYF TGTGCCAGCAGTTTATGGGCTAGCGGGGGCACAGATACGCAGTATTTT
- TRBJ1-4 TRBV30 - CAWRPGAGEKLFF TGTGCCTGGAGGCCAGGGGCGGGTGAAAAACTGTTTTTT
TRBD2 TRBJ2-5 TRBV10-1 - CASSEVAGGHQETQYF TGCGCCAGCAGTGAAGTTGCGGGGGGTCACCAAGAGACCCAGTACTTC
- TRBJ1-2 TRBV6-5 - CASSPGGVGYGYTF TGTGCCAGCAGTCCCGGGGGCGTCGGGTATGGCTACACCTTC
- TRBJ2-1 TRBV5-5 - CASSPQFYNEQFF TGTGCCAGCAGCCCGCAATTCTACAATGAGCAGTTCTTC
- TRBJ1-5 TRBV30 - CAWSGVGSTFQPQHF TGTGCCTGGAGTGGCGTCGGTTCGACCTTTCAGCCCCAGCATTTT
TRBD2 TRBJ2-1 TRBV24-1 - CATSSGGFSYNEQFF TGTGCCACCAGTTCGGGGGGGTTCTCCTACAATGAGCAGTTCTTC
- TRBJ2-5 TRBV28 - CASSLPRIAGETQYF TGTGCCAGCAGTTTACCCCGAATAGCCGGGGAGACCCAGTACTTC
TRBD1 TRBJ2-5 TRBV7-2 - CASSLRTGKETQYF TGTGCCAGCAGCTTACGGACAGGGAAGGAGACCCAGTACTTC
- TRBJ1-3 TRBV3-1/TRBV3-2 once CASSQDLSAGNTIYF TGTGCCAGCAGCCAAGATCTCTCAGCGGGAAACACCATATATTTT